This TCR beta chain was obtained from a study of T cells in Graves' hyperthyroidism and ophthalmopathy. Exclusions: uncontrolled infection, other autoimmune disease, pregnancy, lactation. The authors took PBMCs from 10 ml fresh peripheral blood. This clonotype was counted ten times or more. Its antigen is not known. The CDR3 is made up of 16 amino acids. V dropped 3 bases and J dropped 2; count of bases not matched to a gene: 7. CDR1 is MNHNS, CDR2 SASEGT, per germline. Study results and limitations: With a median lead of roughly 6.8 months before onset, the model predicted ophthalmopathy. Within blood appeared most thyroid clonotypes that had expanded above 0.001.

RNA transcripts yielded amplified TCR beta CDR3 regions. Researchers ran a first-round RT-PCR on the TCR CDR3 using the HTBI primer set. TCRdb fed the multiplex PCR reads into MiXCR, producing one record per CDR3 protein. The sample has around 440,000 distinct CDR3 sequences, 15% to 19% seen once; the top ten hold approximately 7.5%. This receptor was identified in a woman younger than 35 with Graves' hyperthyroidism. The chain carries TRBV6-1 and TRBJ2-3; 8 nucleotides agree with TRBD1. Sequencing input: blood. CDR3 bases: TGTGCCAGCAGTGACCTAGGACAGGGCCCCACAGATACGCAGTATTTT. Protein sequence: CASSDLGQGPTDTQYF.